This T cell receptor beta chain was captured by sequencing in a study of T cells in localized non-small cell lung cancer. Whole-study results and caveats: When the top 100 tumor clones were examined, a median approximately 59 of them also appeared in the adjacent lung, which was paired and uninvolved. Clonality peaked in uninvolved adjacent lung rather than tumor.

The assay was immunoSEQ multiplex PCR, and TCRdb's table has in-frame clones only and misses some. The data hold more than 2,500 clones, with roughly 28% observed a single time. The length of the CDR3 is 13 residues. Trimming cost V 0 bases and J 5 bases; bases outside gene matches: 0. CDR1 and CDR2 from the germline V gene are LGHNT and FRNRAP. Comments on this clone: Its antigen is still unknown.

The chain has TRBV12-5 and TRBJ2-5; 7 bases agree with TRBD1. This sequence was found in a male donor at least 60 years old with stage II squamous cell lung carcinoma. Sequenced material: lung tumor tissue, taken before any cancer treatment. The CDR3: CASGLVQGETQYF. CDR3 DNA sequence: TGTGCTAGTGGTTTGGTACAGGGGGAGACCCAGTACTTC.